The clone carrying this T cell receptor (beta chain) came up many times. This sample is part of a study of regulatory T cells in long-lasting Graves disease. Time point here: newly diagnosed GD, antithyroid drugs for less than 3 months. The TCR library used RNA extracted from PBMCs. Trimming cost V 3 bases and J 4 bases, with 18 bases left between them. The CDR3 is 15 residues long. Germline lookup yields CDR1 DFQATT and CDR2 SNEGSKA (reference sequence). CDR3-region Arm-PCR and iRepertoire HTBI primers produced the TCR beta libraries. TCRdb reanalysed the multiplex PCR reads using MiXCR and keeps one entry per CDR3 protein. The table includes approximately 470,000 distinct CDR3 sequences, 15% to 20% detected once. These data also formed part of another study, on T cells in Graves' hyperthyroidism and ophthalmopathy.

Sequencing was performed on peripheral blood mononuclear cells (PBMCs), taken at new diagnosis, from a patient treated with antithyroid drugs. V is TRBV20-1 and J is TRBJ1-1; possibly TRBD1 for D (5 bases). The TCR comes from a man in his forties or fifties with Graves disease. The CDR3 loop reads CSASLGGDLATEAFF. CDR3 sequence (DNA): TGCAGTGCTAGCCTGGGAGGGGACCTAGCCACTGAAGCTTTCTTT.